This is a list of T cell receptor beta chains from one sample in a study of cytomegalovirus exposure and HLA in healthy donors. Clones were sequenced by immunoSEQ multiplex PCR, and TCRdb holds only the in-frame ones, with some missing. Of under 200,000 clones listed, around 79% were seen once; the top ten hold roughly 0.64%. Sequenced sample: PBMCs. The source is a woman aged 40-49 years in good health and CMV-seronegative. Each CDR3 is given with its conserved first and last residue. Fields, in order: V gene, J gene, CDR3 length, CDR3 protein.

TRBV6-6	TRBJ1-1	15	CASRTGTGMGTEAFF
TRBV5-1	TRBJ2-7	14	CASSLDSPSYEQYF
TRBV5-1	TRBJ2-1	17	CASSEVRLAGWSDEQFF
TRBV9	TRBJ2-5	15	CASSVDGGRMETQYF
TRBV6-5	TRBJ2-1	13	CASSQGVHNEQFF
TRBV5-8	TRBJ2-1	15	CASSSISGSIIEQFF
TRBV28	TRBJ1-5	16	CASSDPDDRAGQPQHF
TRBV4-1	TRBJ1-1	15	CASSQAQATNTEAFF
TRBV6-5	TRBJ1-1	15	CASSTQSGSNTEAFF
TRBV6-4	TRBJ1-1	15	CASSATGAGNTEAFF
TRBV7-3	TRBJ2-5	15	CASSLASGSGETQYF
TRBV7-9	TRBJ2-6	14	CASSLSVGANVLTF
TRBV9	TRBJ2-7	14	CASGQGPQTYEQYF
TRBV4-1	TRBJ2-3	16	CASSSRTSGSGYTQYF
TRBV30	TRBJ1-3	16	CAWSRWDRGSGNTIYF
TRBV25-1	TRBJ1-6	15	CASSEYTGKNSPLHF
TRBV28	TRBJ2-1	12	CASTGIYNEQFF
TRBV5-1	TRBJ2-3	15	CASSLETGSTDTQYF
TRBV6-5	TRBJ2-3	14	CASSFEQPTDTQYF
TRBV15	TRBJ1-2	18	CATSRDLGTIVNSYGYTF
TRBV5-4	TRBJ1-1	15	CASSLGVGADTEAFF
TRBV9	TRBJ1-5	15	CASSVDGRSNRPQHF
TRBV5-4	TRBJ2-7	13	CASSWGQLNEQYF
TRBV27	TRBJ2-2	15	CASSLSRGEAGELFF
TRBV6-4	TRBJ2-1	16	CASSRTSGRNYNEQFF
TRBV2	TRBJ1-5	15	CASRSGLGSNQPQHF
TRBV5-6	TRBJ1-1	14	CASSGRTGDTEAFF
TRBV9	TRBJ1-1	14	CASSATGFATEAFF
TRBV7-3	TRBJ2-1	15	CASSPSRLSYNEQFF
TRBV19	TRBJ1-5	17	CASSVDRALPISQPQHF
TRBV4-1	TRBJ1-2	17	CASSQGEDYRSEQGYTF
TRBV19	TRBJ2-7	14	CASSVAGGKYEQYF
TRBV28	TRBJ1-5	15	CASSFRTGGNQPQHF
TRBV5-6	TRBJ1-4	14	CASSPGRAGGKLFF